This T cell receptor (beta chain) was retrieved from a study of CD8+ T cells in alopecia areata (dated by TCRdb to 2016 to 2019). Looking at the study overall: Treated patients were enrolled in an open-label pilot trial of oral tofacitinib, 5 to 10 mg twice daily, for moderate-to-severe alopecia areata. Patients received tofacitinib for 6 to 18 months and were then followed off drug for 6 months to check for delayed response and recurrence. For the treated patients, the SALT score, which quantifies what percentage of scalp surface area is affected, served as the measure of disease severity. In both human patients and the C3H/HeJ mouse model, the study applied high-throughput TCRbeta sequencing to look at T cell clonal expansion in alopecia areata. Human TCRbeta sequencing covered scalp tissue and sorted CD4+ and CD8+ peripheral blood T cells from patchy and totalis/universalis alopecia areata patients and healthy controls. Biopsies were taken from tofacitinib-treated patients at baseline and again at 4 and 24 weeks into treatment, and several of those patients also had a later scalp biopsy. Scalp clonality was compared across normal scalp (n=4), patchy alopecia areata scalp (n=8), and alopecia totalis/universalis scalp (n=8). RNA was obtained with the PAXgene miRNA kit for fixed scalp, the miRNeasy kit for PBMCs, and the RNeasy kit for mouse skin. Amplification of TCRbeta CDR3 regions was done by immunoSEQ multiplex PCR using 35 Vbeta forward primers and 13 Jbeta reverse primers. Points the paper makes about the study in general: Tofacitinib significantly decreased scalp clonality and the number of expanded CD8+ clones among the top 100 scalp clones. Resident alphabeta T cells in normal human skin are also sequenced, complicating scalp TCR repertoire analysis, unlike mouse skin dominated by gammadelta T cells. Compared with mice, TCR sequences shared between patients were less clear, possibly partly because of HLA diversity across the patient population. Because the treated cohort was small and had only one nonresponder, larger studies are needed to examine links between baseline CD8+ expansion and response. Higher clonality and more expanded CD8+ clones were observed in lesional scalp than in normal scalp, particularly in alopecia totalis/universalis, a finding suggestive of antigenic drive. Many expanded lesional clones persisted in scalp and blood during tofacitinib treatment, which may partly explain relapse after stopping treatment.

Concerning this clone itself: Its target antigen remains unknown. Base qualities are missing; no much larger clone stands one base away.

The time point label corresponds to: 20 to 30 weeks on oral tofacitinib. This specimen's treatment or condition label, interpreted: oral pan-JAK inhibitor, 5-10 mg twice daily. From alopecia areata patients, peripheral blood was collected along with lesional scalp punch biopsies. PBMCs were isolated by density centrifugation and stained for CD3, CD4 and CD8, and CD4+ and CD8+ T cells were sorted on a FACSAria. The library was obtained by the immunoSEQ multiplex PCR assay. To provide template for TCR sequencing, every sample had RNA extracted and reverse transcribed into cDNA. First-strand cDNA was synthesized using SuperScript III with a 2:1 mix of oligo-dT and random hexamers. A synthetic immune receptor repertoire was used to assess amplification bias, and residual bias was removed computationally. In the source study's methods: Raw reads were preprocessed for error removal, and CDR3 was defined according to IMGT conventions as running from the conserved cysteine to phenylalanine. To get clonality, Shannon entropy was normalized by log2 of the number of productive unique TCRs and the result was subtracted from 1. CD4 or CD8 identity of scalp clones was inferred by cross-referencing scalp TCRbeta sequences with sorted blood CD4 and CD8 repertoires. TCRdb's version of the immuneACCESS table is confined to in-frame rearrangements and falls short of the full clone set. An unresolved V gene accounts for under half of the shortfall where checked; the remainder is of unknown origin. V and J calls and clone size follow that table, whereas D and trimming were derived from the DNA. In this sample the table shows fewer than 200,000 clones, roughly 64% of which occur a single time. The ten largest clonotypes hold around 12% of the sample.

The CDR3 spans 14 residues, from the cysteine through the phenylalanine. The only DNA kept is the CDR3, 42 bases in frame from the first base. Taken from the germline V gene, the CDR1 and CDR2 loops are SGHDT and YYEEEE. V lost 6 bases and J lost 6 bases, and the count of bases not matched to a germline gene is 10. The specimen comprised CD8+ T cells sorted from blood, sampled at week 24, from a patient treated with tofacitinib. The sequence came from a human donor with alopecia areata. The chain joins TRBV5-6 to TRBJ2-3, with 7 bases in between that match TRBD2. The base sequence is TGTGCCAGCACCCAAGCGGGGTGGAGGGATACGCAGTATTTT. Its protein product is CASTQAGWRDTQYF.